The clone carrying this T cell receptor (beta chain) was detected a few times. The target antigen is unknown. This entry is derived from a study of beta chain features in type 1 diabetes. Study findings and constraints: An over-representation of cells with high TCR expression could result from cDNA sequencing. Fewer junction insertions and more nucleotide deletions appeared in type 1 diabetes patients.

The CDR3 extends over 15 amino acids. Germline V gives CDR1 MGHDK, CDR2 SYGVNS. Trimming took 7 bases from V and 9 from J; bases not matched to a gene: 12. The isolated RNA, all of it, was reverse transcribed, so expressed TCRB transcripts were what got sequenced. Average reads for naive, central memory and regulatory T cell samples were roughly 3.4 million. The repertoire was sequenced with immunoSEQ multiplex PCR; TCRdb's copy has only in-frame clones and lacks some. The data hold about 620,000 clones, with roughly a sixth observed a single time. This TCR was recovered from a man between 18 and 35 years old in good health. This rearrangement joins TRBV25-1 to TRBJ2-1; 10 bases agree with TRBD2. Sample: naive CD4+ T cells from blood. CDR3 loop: CASTDPSGRSAEQFF. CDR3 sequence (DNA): TGTGCCAGCACCGATCCTAGCGGGAGAAGCGCTGAGCAGTTCTTC.